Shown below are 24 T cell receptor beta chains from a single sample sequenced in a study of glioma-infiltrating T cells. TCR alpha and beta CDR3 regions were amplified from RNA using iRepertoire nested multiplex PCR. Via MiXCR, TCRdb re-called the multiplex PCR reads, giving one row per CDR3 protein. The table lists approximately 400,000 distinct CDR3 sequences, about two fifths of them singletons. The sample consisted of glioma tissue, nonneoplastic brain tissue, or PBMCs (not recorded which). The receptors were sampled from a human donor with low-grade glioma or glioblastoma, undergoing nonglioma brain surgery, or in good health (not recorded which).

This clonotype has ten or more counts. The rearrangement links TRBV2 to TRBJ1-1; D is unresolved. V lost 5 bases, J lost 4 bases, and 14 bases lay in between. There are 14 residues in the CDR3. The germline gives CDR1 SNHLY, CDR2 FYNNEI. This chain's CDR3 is CASSYDGPGTEAFF. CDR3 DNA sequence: TGTGCCAGCAGTTATGACGGCCCGGGCACTGAAGCTTTCTTT.

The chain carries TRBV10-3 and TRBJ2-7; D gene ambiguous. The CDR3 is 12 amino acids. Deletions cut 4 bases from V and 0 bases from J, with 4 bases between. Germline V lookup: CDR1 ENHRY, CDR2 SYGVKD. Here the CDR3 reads CAISGNSYEQYF. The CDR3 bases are TGTGCCATCAGTGGCAACTCCTACGAGCAGTACTTC.

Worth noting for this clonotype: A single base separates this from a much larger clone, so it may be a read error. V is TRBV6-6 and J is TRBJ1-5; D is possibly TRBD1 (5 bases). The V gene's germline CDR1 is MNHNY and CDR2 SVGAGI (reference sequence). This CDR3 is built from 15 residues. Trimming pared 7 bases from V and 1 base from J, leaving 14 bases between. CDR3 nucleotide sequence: TGTGCCAGCAATTCCCCAGGGCAGAGCAATCAGCCCCAGCATTTT. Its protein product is CASNSPGQSNQPQHF.

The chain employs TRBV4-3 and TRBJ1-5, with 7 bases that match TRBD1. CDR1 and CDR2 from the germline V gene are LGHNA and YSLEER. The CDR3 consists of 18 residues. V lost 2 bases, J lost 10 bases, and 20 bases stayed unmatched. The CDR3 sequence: CASSQLRGGAGTIEPQHF. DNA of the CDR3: TGCGCCAGCAGCCAACTAAGAGGGGGCGCGGGGACAATCGAACCCCAGCATTTT.

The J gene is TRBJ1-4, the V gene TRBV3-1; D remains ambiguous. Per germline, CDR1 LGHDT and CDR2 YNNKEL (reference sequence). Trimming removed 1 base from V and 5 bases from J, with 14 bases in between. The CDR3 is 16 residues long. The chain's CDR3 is CASSQAGRGMNEKLFF. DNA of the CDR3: TGTGCCAGCAGCCAAGCCGGCCGGGGTATGAATGAAAAACTGTTTTTT.

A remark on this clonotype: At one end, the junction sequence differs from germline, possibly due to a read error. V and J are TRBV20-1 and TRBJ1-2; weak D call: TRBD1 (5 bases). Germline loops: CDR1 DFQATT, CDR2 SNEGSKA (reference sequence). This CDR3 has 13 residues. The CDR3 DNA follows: TGCAGTGCTAGAGGGCAGGGTAACTATGACTACACCTTC. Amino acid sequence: CSARGQGNYDYTF.

The CDR3 reads CSVADRGSYEQYF. In nucleotides, the CDR3 is TGCAGCGTCGCGGACAGGGGGAGCTACGAGCAGTACTTC. The chain is built from TRBV29-1 and TRBJ2-7; 10 bases agree with TRBD1. Trimming cost V 6 bases and J 3 bases; bases outside gene matches: 5. Germline CDR1 reads SQVTM; CDR2 reads ANQGSEA. This CDR3 is built from 13 residues.

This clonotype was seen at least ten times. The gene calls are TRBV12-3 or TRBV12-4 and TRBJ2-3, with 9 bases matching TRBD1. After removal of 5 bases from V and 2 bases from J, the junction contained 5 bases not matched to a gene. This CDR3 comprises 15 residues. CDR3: CASSLGQGYTDTQYF. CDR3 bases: TGTGCCAGCAGTCTCGGACAGGGGTACACAGATACGCAGTATTTT.

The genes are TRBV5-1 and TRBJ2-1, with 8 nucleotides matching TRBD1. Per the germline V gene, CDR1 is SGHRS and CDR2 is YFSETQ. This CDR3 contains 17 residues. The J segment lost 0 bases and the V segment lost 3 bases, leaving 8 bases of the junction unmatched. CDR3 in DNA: TGCGCCAGCAGCTCCGGGACAGGCCTGTTCTCCTACAATGAGCAGTTCTTC. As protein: CASSSGTGLFSYNEQFF.

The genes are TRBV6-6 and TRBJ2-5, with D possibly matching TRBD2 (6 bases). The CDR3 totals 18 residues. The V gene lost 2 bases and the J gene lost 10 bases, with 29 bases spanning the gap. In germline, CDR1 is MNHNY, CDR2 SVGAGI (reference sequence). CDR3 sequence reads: CASSYTPPGLPNPWNQYF. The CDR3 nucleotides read TGTGCCAGCAGTTACACCCCACCGGGACTCCCAAATCCCTGGAACCAGTACTTC.

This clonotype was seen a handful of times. CDR3 region: CASSPRTSSYNEQFF. In DNA, the CDR3 is TGTGCCAGCAGCCCGAGGACTTCGTCCTACAATGAGCAGTTCTTC. The chain has TRBV6-2 or TRBV6-3 and TRBJ2-1; D might be TRBD2 (5 bases). The CDR3 runs to 15 residues. Germline V CDR1 and CDR2: MNHEY, SVGEGT. V was trimmed by 6 bases and J by 1 base, leaving 13 bases between them.

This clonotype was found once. The CDR3 nucleotides read TGTGCCAGCAGTTTTATACAGTTCGCGAAAACCAGGGAGCTGTTTTTT. This translates into CASSFIQFAKTRELFF. The V call is TRBV27, the J call TRBJ2-2, with D uncertain. V was trimmed by 3 bases and J by 9 bases, leaving 20 bases between them. The CDR3 covers 16 residues. Per germline, CDR1 MNHEY and CDR2 SMNVEV (reference sequence).

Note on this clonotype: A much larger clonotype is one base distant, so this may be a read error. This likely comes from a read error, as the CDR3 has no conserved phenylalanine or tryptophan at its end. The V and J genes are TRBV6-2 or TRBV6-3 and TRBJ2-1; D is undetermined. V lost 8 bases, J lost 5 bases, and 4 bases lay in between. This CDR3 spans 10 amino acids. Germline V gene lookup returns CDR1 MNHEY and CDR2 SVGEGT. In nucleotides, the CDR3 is TGTGCCAGCGGAAACAATGAGCAGTTCCTC. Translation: CASGNNEQFL.

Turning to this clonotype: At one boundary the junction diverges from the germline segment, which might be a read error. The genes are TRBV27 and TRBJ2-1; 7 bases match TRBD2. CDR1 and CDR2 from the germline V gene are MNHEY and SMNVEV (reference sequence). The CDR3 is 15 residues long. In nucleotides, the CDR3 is TGTGCCAGCAGTTACTCGGGAGGATCCTACAATGAGAAGTTCTTC. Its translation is CASSYSGGSYNEKFF.

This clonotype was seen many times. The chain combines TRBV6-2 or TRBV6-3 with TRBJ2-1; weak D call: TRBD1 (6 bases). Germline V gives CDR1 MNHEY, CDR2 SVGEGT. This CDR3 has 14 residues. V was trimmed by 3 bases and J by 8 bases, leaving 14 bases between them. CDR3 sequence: CASSYSPQGDEQFF. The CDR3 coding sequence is TGTGCCAGCAGTTATTCCCCACAGGGCGATGAGCAGTTCTTC.

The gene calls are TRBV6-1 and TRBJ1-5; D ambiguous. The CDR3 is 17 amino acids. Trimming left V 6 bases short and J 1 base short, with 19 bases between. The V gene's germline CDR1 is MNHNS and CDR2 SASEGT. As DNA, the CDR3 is TGTGCCAGCAGCCGAGTCGCGGGCGGAGAGAGCAATCAGCCCCAGCATTTT. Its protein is CASSRVAGGESNQPQHF.

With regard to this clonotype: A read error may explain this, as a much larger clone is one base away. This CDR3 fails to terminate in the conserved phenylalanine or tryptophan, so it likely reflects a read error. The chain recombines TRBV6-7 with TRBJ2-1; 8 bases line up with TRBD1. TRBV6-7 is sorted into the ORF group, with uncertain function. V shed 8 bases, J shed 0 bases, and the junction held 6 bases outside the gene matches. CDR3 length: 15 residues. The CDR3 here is CASVRGQDSYNEQFS. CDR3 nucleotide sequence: TGTGCCAGCGTGAGGGGACAGGACTCCTACAATGAGCAGTTCTCC.

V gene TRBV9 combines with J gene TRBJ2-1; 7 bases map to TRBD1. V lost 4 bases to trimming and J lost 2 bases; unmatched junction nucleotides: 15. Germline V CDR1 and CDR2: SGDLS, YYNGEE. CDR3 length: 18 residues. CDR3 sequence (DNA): TGTGCCAGCAGCTCTCCCGGGACAGCAAAAGGCACCTACAATGAGCAGTTCTTC. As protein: CASSSPGTAKGTYNEQFF. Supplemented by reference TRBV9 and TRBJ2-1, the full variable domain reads DSGVTQTPKHLITATGQRVTLRCSPRSGDLSVYWYQQSLDQGLQFLIQYYNGEERAKGNILERFSAQQFPDLHSELNLSSLELGDSALYFCASSSPGTAKGTYNEQFFGPGTRLTVL.

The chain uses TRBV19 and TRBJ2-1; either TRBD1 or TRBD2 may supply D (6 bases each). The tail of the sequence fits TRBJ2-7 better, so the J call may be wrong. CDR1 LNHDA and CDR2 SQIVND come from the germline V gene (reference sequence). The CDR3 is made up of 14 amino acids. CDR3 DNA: TGTGCCAGTAGTATCACCGGGGGCAGGTACGAGCAGTACTTC. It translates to CASSITGGRYEQYF.

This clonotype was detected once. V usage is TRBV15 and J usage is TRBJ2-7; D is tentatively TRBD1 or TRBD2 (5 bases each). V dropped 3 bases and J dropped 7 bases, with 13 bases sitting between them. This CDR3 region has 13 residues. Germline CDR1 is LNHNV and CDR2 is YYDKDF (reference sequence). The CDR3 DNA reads TGTGCCACCAGCAGTGAGGGGCCGGGGGAGCAGTACTTC. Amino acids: CATSSEGPGEQYF. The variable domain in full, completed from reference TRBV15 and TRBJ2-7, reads DAMVIQNPRYQVTQFGKPVTLSCSQTLNHNVMYWYQQKSSQAPKLLFHYYDKDFNNEADTPDNFQSRRPNTSFCFLDIRSPGLGDTAMYLCATSSEGPGEQYFGPGTRLTVT.

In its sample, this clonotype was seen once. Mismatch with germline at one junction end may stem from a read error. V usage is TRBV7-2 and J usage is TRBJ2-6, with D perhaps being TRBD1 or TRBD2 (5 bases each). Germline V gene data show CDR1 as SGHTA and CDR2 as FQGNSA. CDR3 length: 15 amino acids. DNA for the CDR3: TGTGCCAGCAGCTTAGTGCGGGCTGGGGCCAACGCCCTGACTTTC. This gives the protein CASSLVRAGANALTF.

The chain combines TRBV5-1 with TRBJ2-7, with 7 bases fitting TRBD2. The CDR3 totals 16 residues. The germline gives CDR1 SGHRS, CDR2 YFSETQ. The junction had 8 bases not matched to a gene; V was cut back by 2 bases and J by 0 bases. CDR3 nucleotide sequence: TGCGCCAGCAGCTTAACCCGCAGCGGGGCCTCCTACGAGCAGTACTTC. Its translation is CASSLTRSGASYEQYF.

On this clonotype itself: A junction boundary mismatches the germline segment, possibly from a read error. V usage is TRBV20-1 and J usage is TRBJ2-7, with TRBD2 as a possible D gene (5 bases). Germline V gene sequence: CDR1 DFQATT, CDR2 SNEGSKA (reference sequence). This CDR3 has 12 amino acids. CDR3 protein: CSTRDGNYEQYF. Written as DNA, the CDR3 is TGCAGTACTAGAGACGGAAACTACGAGCAGTACTTC.

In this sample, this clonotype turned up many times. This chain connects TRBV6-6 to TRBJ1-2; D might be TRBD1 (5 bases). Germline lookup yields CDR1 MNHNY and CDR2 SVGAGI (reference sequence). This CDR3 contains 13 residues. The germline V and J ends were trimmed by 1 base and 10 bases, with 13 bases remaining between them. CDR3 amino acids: CASSYFRQGDYTF. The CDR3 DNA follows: TGTGCCAGCAGTTACTTTAGGCAGGGAGACTACACCTTC.